The next 19 T cell receptor beta chains were all read from a single sample in a study of blood T cells in healthy people across ages. Next came a second PCR, run for about 7 to 12 cycles, which used a sample-barcoded 5' primer along with a J-beta primer mix. TCRdb redid the calling of the 5' RACE reads with MiXCR, one entry per CDR3 protein. The profile shows approximately 1,000,000 distinct CDR3 sequences, 45% of them singletons. Sequenced: blood. These receptors came from a woman aged 55-70 years in good health.

This CDR3 reads CASSYNRGVNTEAFF. DNA of the CDR3: TGTGCCAGCAGTTATAACAGGGGGGTGAACACTGAAGCTTTCTTT. The rearrangement joins TRBV6-5 to TRBJ1-1, with 8 bases matching TRBD1. The V segment lost 3 bases and the J segment 0 bases; nucleotides outside the gene matches: 3. The CDR3 totals 15 residues. CDR1 is MNHEY, CDR2 SVGAGI, per germline.

This clonotype was observed a few times. The CDR3 nucleotides are TGTGCCATCAGTGTTGGTACAGGGGGTGGGTACGAGCAGTACTTC. It encodes CAISVGTGGGYEQYF. This chain connects TRBV10-3 to TRBJ2-7; 8 positions match TRBD1. The CDR3 covers 15 residues. Trimming removed 4 bases from V and 4 bases from J; junction bases left unmatched: 9. Germline-derived CDR1 and CDR2 are ENHRY and SYGVKD.

The V gene is TRBV20-1, the J gene TRBJ2-1; 12 bases match TRBD2. CDR3 size: 14 residues. In germline, CDR1 is DFQATT, CDR2 SNEGSKA (reference sequence). J lost 9 bases, V lost 5 bases, and 8 bases had no gene match. The CDR3 DNA reads TGCAGTGCTTCGAGACTAGCGGGAGTAGGTGAGCAGTTCTTC. Protein sequence: CSASRLAGVGEQFF.

This clonotype has more than one count but fewer than ten. V is TRBV10-3 and J is TRBJ2-1, with D hard to call. Trimming left V 0 bases short and J 15 bases short, with 15 bases between. Germline CDR1 ENHRY, CDR2 SYGVKD. The CDR3 sequence is 13 residues long. CDR3 coding DNA: TGTGCCATCAGTGAGTCGAGCCTTACCACCTGGTTCTTC. It yields the protein CAISESSLTTWFF.

The chain employs TRBV30 and TRBJ2-5; D unresolved. This CDR3 has 13 amino acids. Looked up from germline, CDR1 is GTSNPN and CDR2 is SVGIG (reference sequence). Deletions cut 7 bases from V and 4 bases from J, with 16 bases between. The CDR3 is CASGDESGETQYF. CDR3 coding DNA: TGTGCCTCGGGTGACGAGAGTGGAGAGACCCAGTACTTC.

The sample holds a few counts of this clonotype. The rearrangement uses TRBV6-5 and TRBJ2-1; 8 bases fit TRBD2. The junction had 6 bases not matched to a gene; V was cut back by 0 bases and J by 5 bases. The germline gives CDR1 MNHEY, CDR2 SVGAGI. The CDR3 sequence is 16 residues long. DNA of the CDR3: TGTGCCAGCAGTTACTCAGCGGGAGTCAGGGACAATGAGCAGTTCTTC. It codes for CASSYSAGVRDNEQFF.

This clonotype was observed a handful of times. The CDR3 sequence is CASSYYVGASTDTQYF. The CDR3 region has the DNA TGTGCCAGCAGTTACTATGTGGGTGCTAGCACAGATACGCAGTATTTT. This sequence joins TRBV6-2 or TRBV6-3 and TRBJ2-3; D unclear. The CDR3 length is 16 residues. With 1 base removed from V and 0 bases from J, the gap between germline ends came to 11 bases. In germline, CDR1 is MNHEY, CDR2 SVGEGT.

As DNA, the CDR3 is TGTGCCAGCAGTTGGAGTGGACAAGAGACCCAGTACTTC. Amino acids: CASSWSGQETQYF. This chain joins TRBV12-3 or TRBV12-4 and TRBJ2-5, with D uncertain. The CDR3 has 13 amino acids. The ends were cut back, 4 bases at V and 2 bases at J, with 8 bases in the middle.

This clonotype came up a few times. This chain links TRBV2 with TRBJ2-7; no definite D call. Trimming removed 2 bases at V and 0 bases at J, with 11 bases between. Per the germline V gene, CDR1 is SNHLY and CDR2 is FYNNEI. The length of the CDR3 is 15 residues. The DNA for the CDR3 is TGTGCCAGCAGTGAAAATCCACACTACTCCTACGAGCAGTACTTC. Encoded protein: CASSENPHYSYEQYF.

The J gene is TRBJ2-3, the V gene TRBV13; 7 positions agree with TRBD2. In germline, CDR1 is PRHDT, CDR2 FYEKMQ (reference sequence). The CDR3 sequence is 16 residues long. J gave up 2 bases and V 5 bases, and 10 bases lay outside the gene matches. This CDR3 reads CASSLTQRDLTDTQYF. Here the CDR3 DNA reads TGTGCCAGCAGCCTGACTCAGCGGGACCTCACAGATACGCAGTATTTT.

CDR3 sequence: CSARSGGYQETQYF. CDR3 DNA sequence: TGCAGTGCTAGGTCTGGGGGGTACCAAGAGACCCAGTACTTC. This chain links TRBV20-1 with TRBJ2-5; D is perhaps TRBD2 (6 bases). The ends were cut back, 3 bases at V and 0 bases at J, with 11 bases in the middle. This CDR3 spans 14 amino acids. Germline CDR1 and CDR2: DFQATT and SNEGSKA (reference sequence).

This clonotype was counted many times. This chain links TRBV10-3 with TRBJ2-5; D is unresolved. The CDR3 extends over 12 amino acids. V was pared by 4 bases and J by 5 bases, with 8 bases between. Germline-derived CDR1 and CDR2 are ENHRY and SYGVKD. The CDR3 sequence is CAISANGETQYF. The DNA for the CDR3 is TGTGCCATCAGTGCGAACGGCGAGACCCAGTACTTC.

The CDR3 loop is CASSSAQGNSPLHF. The CDR3 DNA reads as TGCGCCAGCAGCTCGGCACAGGGGAATTCACCCCTCCACTTT. V and J are TRBV5-1 and TRBJ1-6; TRBD1 matches at 7 bases. The CDR3 is 14 residues long. Germline V lookup: CDR1 SGHRS, CDR2 YFSETQ. V was clipped by 3 bases and J by 7 bases; unmatched bases: 4.

This clonotype came up a few times. The chain links TRBV20-1 to TRBJ2-7; no clear D. V lost 4 bases and J lost 5, with 15 bases in between. The CDR3 is made up of 13 amino acids. Per germline, CDR1 DFQATT and CDR2 SNEGSKA (reference sequence). The CDR3 loop reads CSAIRTETNEQYF. CDR3 bases: TGCAGTGCTATTAGGACGGAGACGAACGAGCAGTACTTC.

This clonotype was detected only a few times. This chain connects TRBV12-3 or TRBV12-4 to TRBJ2-7; 8 bases align to TRBD1. Trimming removed 6 bases from V and 4 bases from J; junction bases left unmatched: 5. This CDR3 is 13 amino acids long. The CDR3 here is CASRDRGVYEQYF. The CDR3, as DNA: TGTGCCAGCAGAGACAGGGGAGTGTACGAGCAGTACTTC.

The chain couples TRBV6-5 to TRBJ2-7, with 7 bases matching TRBD1. Germline V CDR1 and CDR2: MNHEY, SVGAGI. The CDR3 is made up of 14 amino acids. V shed 3 bases and J 4 bases; nucleotides not matched to a gene: 6. The CDR3 region has the DNA TGTGCCAGCAGTTATAGGAACAGGGGTTACGAGCAGTACTTC. Its protein product is CASSYRNRGYEQYF.

This clonotype was seen more than once but under ten times. The chain carries TRBV24-1 and TRBJ2-3; a possible D gene is TRBD2 (6 bases). This CDR3 has 14 amino acids. Germline assignment: CDR1 KGHDR and CDR2 SFDVKD. Trimming cost V 5 bases and J 5 bases, with 13 bases left between them. CDR3 nucleotide sequence: TGTGCCACCAGTGGGGGGGTAGCGGAAGATACGCAGTATTTT. Amino acids: CATSGGVAEDTQYF.

This clonotype occurred a few times. This rearrangement joins TRBV29-1 to TRBJ1-1; D uncertain. The CDR3 contains 13 residues. Trimming left V 2 bases short and J 4 bases short, with 11 bases between. Germline assignment: CDR1 SQVTM and CDR2 ANQGSEA. The chain's CDR3 is CSVELDVATEAFF. As DNA, the CDR3 is TGCAGCGTTGAACTCGACGTGGCCACTGAAGCTTTCTTT.

The genes are TRBV20-1 and TRBJ1-1; D not resolved. CDR3 size: 14 residues. Between the trimmed V and J ends, which lost 0 bases and 0 bases, there was a span of 8 bases. Germline assignment: CDR1 DFQATT and CDR2 SNEGSKA (reference sequence). DNA for the CDR3: TGCAGTGCTAGAGATCCGGATATGAACACTGAAGCTTTCTTT. It yields the protein CSARDPDMNTEAFF.